This T cell receptor beta chain was obtained from a study of shared clonotypes between healthy human individuals. About the research overall: Three plates each covered CD4 naive and memory; CD8 naive two, CD8 memory one.

Findings and caveats of the study: A limitation of the genetic and exposure-history diversity represented arose from few donors.

The donors, all of them Caucasian adults, lived in Nashville, Tennessee. An even split of each subset's genomic DNA across several immunoSEQ plates was performed. Using immunoSEQ multiplex PCR, the repertoire was profiled, and TCRdb retains in-frame clones only, with some absent. The data hold about 2.4 million clones, with over 85% observed a single time. About this clone: Its antigen is still unknown.

Germline V gene data show CDR1 as SGHRS and CDR2 as YFSETQ. The germline V and J ends were trimmed by 3 bases and 9 bases, with 16 bases remaining between them. The CDR3 spans 13 residues. Specimen: naive CD4+ T cells from PBMCs. Subset defined: CD45RA+ positively selected. The sequence was collected from a man between 18 and 29 years old in good health. Some clones in this sample may be carry-over from other donors' samples. The chain links TRBV5-1 to TRBJ2-7; D tentatively fits TRBD1 or TRBD2 (6 bases each). The CDR3 loop is CASSSLRGDGQYF. CDR3 in DNA: TGCGCCAGCAGCTCCCTAAGGGGGGACGGGCAGTACTTC.